The present T cell receptor beta chain was sequenced within a study of early T cells in non-severe SARS-CoV-2 infection. Study-wide background: The sequenced material was bulk RNA from unsorted whole blood, and its chains were unpaired.

The study's findings and limits: A preference for anti-spike CD8 responses marked VDJdb matching, which missed private and CD4 specificities.

Per the germline V gene, CDR1 is DFQATT and CDR2 is SNEGSKA (reference sequence). The CDR3 has 14 amino acids. The V and J ends lost 0 bases and 0 bases respectively, with 8 bases between them. Individual cDNA molecules were tagged with unique molecular identifiers. TCRdb independently ran MiXCR on the 5' RACE reads; one entry per CDR3 protein. The sample records 80,000 to 95,000 distinct CDR3 sequences, 14% being singletons. This clonotype was detected ten times or more. Its antigen is unknown. Sequencing used whole blood. The clonotype comes from an adult who was a healthcare worker with PCR-confirmed SARS-CoV-2 infection or an uninfected control (not recorded which). The chain carries TRBV20-1 and TRBJ1-2; maybe TRBD1 (5 bases). The CDR3: CSARDQGSNYGYTF. The CDR3 coding sequence is TGCAGTGCTAGAGATCAGGGATCTAACTATGGCTACACCTTC.